What follows describes a single TCR beta chain. Assay: immunoSEQ multiplex PCR; the TCRdb copy retains only in-frame clones and omits some. There are some 200,000 clones in the sample; about 80% occur only once, and over 2.5% lies in the top ten. This specimen belongs to a study of blood T cell repertoires in COVID-19. This TCR was sampled from a woman aged 25 to 39 who had recovered from COVID-19. The sequencing input was peripheral blood.

The CDR3 nucleotides are TGTGCCAGTAGTATAGTATGGCGGACAGAGAACACTGAAGCTTTCTTT. Translation gives CASSIVWRTENTEAFF. The genes are TRBV19 and TRBJ1-1, with D perhaps matching TRBD1 (6 bases). V shed 1 base and J shed 1 base, with 13 bases lying between them. The CDR3 has 16 amino acids. Germline V gives CDR1 LNHDA, CDR2 SQIVND (reference sequence).